One sample yielded the 3 T cell receptor beta chains listed below, sequenced in a study of beta chain features in type 1 diabetes. These TCRs' antigens remain unknown. Study-wide results and limits: In every one of the four CD4+ subsets, TCRB CDR3s were moderately but significantly shorter in Type 1 diabetes patients.

Every isolated RNA sample was fully reverse transcribed, so sequencing captured expressed TCRB transcripts. Here immunoSEQ multiplex PCR was the method, and the copy in TCRdb shows in-frame clones only, minus some. The profile shows roughly 230,000 clones, roughly 11% of them singletons. Sequencing input: naive CD4+ T cells from blood. Every receptor here comes from a man under 40 with type 1 diabetes.

Only a few counts were recorded for this clone. The chain recombines TRBV18 with TRBJ2-1; D is unresolved. The CDR3 runs 16 residues. Germline CDR1 is KGHSH and CDR2 is LQKENI. Deletions cut 0 bases from V and 3 bases from J, with 12 bases between. In DNA form, the CDR3 reads TGTGCCAGCTCACCACCGGTCTCAGCGAACTACAATGAGCAGTTCTTC. This gives the protein CASSPPVSANYNEQFF.

The chain has TRBV7-2 and TRBJ1-4, with a weak D call TRBD1 (5 bases). The CDR3 loop spans 14 amino acids. V dropped 5 bases and J dropped 2 bases, with 9 bases sitting between them. Germline V gene lookup returns CDR1 SGHTA and CDR2 FQGNSA. The DNA for the CDR3 is TGTGCCAGCAGCCCCAGGGCCACTAATGAAAAACTGTTTTTT. Its protein is CASSPRATNEKLFF.

This clone was picked up a small number of times. The V and J genes are TRBV5-4 and TRBJ2-1, with 9 positions matching TRBD2. Trimming took 0 bases from V and 4 from J; bases not matched to a gene: 5. This CDR3 spans 16 amino acids. The germline CDR1 and CDR2 sequences are SGHNT and YYREEE (reference sequence). CDR3 in DNA: TGTGCCAGCAGCTTGGGTAGCGGGGGTTCTTACAATGAGCAGTTCTTC. It codes for CASSLGSGGSYNEQFF. The whole variable domain, remainder taken from reference TRBV5-4 and TRBJ2-1, is ETGVTQSPTHLIKTRGQQVTLRCSSQSGHNTVSWYQQALGQGPQFIFQYYREEENGRGNFPPRFSGLQFPNYSSELNVNALELDDSALYLCASSLGSGGSYNEQFFGPGTRLTVL.